These T cell receptor beta chains were read from a single sample in a study of T-cell reconstitution after alpha-beta-depleted transplantation in children. MiXCR was run by TCRdb on the PCR reads, yielding one entry per CDR3 protein. Of hundreds of thousands of distinct CDR3 sequences listed, less than 15% were seen once; the top ten hold about 0.79%. The specimen comprised PBMCs, sampled before TCRalphabeta/CD19-depleted stem cell transplant. Receptor source: a girl aged 2-10 years with congenital amegakaryocytic thrombocytopenia, due to receive a stem cell transplant. The CDR3 runs from the conserved cysteine through the conserved F or W. Fields, in order: V gene, D gene, J gene, clone size, CDR3 DNA, CDR3 protein. D genes are given only for firm matches. For some rows the clone size is stated as once, few or many, or as a class when expanded; others skip it.

v_gene: TRBV5-1
d_gene: TRBD1
j_gene: TRBJ2-1
abundance: many
CDR3nt: TGCGCCAGCAGCGGACAGGGTATAGGCAATGAGCAGTTCTTC
CDR3aa: CASSGQGIGNEQFF

v_gene: TRBV5-1
d_gene: .
j_gene: TRBJ2-1
abundance: many
CDR3nt: TGCGCCAGCAGCTTTAGCGGCCAGGAGCAGTTCTTC
CDR3aa: CASSFSGQEQFF

v_gene: TRBV5-1
d_gene: .
j_gene: TRBJ1-1
abundance: many
CDR3nt: TGCGCCAGCAGCTTGGGCACAATGAACACTGAAGCTTTCTTT
CDR3aa: CASSLGTMNTEAFF

v_gene: TRBV29-1
d_gene: .
j_gene: TRBJ2-5
abundance: .
CDR3nt: TGCAGCGTTGTTGCAGACTCAAAAGAGACCCAGTACTTC
CDR3aa: CSVVADSKETQYF

v_gene: TRBV12-3/TRBV12-4
d_gene: .
j_gene: TRBJ1-2
abundance: once
CDR3nt: TGTGTCAGCAGTTTAGTAACCGCTATTTCGGGCTACACCTTC
CDR3aa: CVSSLVTAISGYTF

v_gene: TRBV20-1
d_gene: .
j_gene: TRBJ2-7
abundance: .
CDR3nt: TGCAGTGCTAGAGACGGTCGGGCGGCAGGGGAGTATAGGACCATCCATTTC
CDR3aa: CSARDGRAAGEYRTIHF

v_gene: TRBV27
d_gene: TRBD2
j_gene: TRBJ2-1
abundance: few
CDR3nt: TGTGCCAGCAGTCCCCTCTGGACTAGCGGACTTTACAATGAGCAGTTCTTC
CDR3aa: CASSPLWTSGLYNEQFF

v_gene: TRBV20-1
d_gene: .
j_gene: TRBJ1-5
abundance: many
CDR3nt: TGCAGTGCTAGAGATGCGGGGGCCGACCAGCCCCAGCATTTT
CDR3aa: CSARDAGADQPQHF

v_gene: TRBV25-1
d_gene: .
j_gene: TRBJ2-4
abundance: few
CDR3nt: TGTGCCAGCAGTGACCTAAGAGAAAACATTCAGTACTTC
CDR3aa: CASSDLRENIQYF

v_gene: TRBV6-5
d_gene: .
j_gene: TRBJ2-2
abundance: many
CDR3nt: TGTGCCAGCAGTTACGGCGTGGGTACCGGGGAGCTGTTTTTT
CDR3aa: CASSYGVGTGELFF

v_gene: TRBV11-2
d_gene: TRBD2
j_gene: TRBJ2-1
abundance: many
CDR3nt: TGTGCCAGCAGCTTAGAGGGGACGAGCGGGGGGATCAATGAGCAGTTCTTC
CDR3aa: CASSLEGTSGGINEQFF

v_gene: TRBV28
d_gene: .
j_gene: TRBJ2-7
abundance: many
CDR3nt: TGTGCCAGCGTCCCTCGGTCCCACCACTACGAGCAGTACTTC
CDR3aa: CASVPRSHHYEQYF

v_gene: TRBV20-1
d_gene: TRBD2
j_gene: TRBJ2-3
abundance: many
CDR3nt: TGCAGTGCAAATTCCGGCGGGAGTGCAGATACGCAGTATTTT
CDR3aa: CSANSGGSADTQYF

v_gene: TRBV10-3
d_gene: TRBD1
j_gene: TRBJ1-4
abundance: many
CDR3nt: TGTGCCATCAGCCCCGGGACAGAGGATGAAAAACTGTTTTTT
CDR3aa: CAISPGTEDEKLFF

v_gene: TRBV27
d_gene: TRBD2
j_gene: TRBJ2-3
abundance: .
CDR3nt: TGTGCCAGCAGTTTACTAGCGGGAGATTCTAGTGCAGATACGCAGTATTTT
CDR3aa: CASSLLAGDSSADTQYF

v_gene: TRBV15
d_gene: .
j_gene: TRBJ1-2
abundance: many
CDR3nt: TGTGCCACCAGCAGAGATATGCTTCTCGGGTACACCTTC
CDR3aa: CATSRDMLLGYTF

v_gene: TRBV6-1
d_gene: .
j_gene: TRBJ1-5
abundance: .
CDR3nt: TGTGCCAGCAGCTGTCCGGGACGGTGCAATCAGCCCCAGCATTTT
CDR3aa: CASSCPGRCNQPQHF

v_gene: TRBV3-1
d_gene: .
j_gene: TRBJ2-7
abundance: .
CDR3nt: TGTGCCAGCAGCCAAGATCGGCGGGATAGGGACGGAGAGCAGTACTTC
CDR3aa: CASSQDRRDRDGEQYF

v_gene: TRBV7-9
d_gene: .
j_gene: TRBJ2-3
abundance: .
CDR3nt: TGTGCCAGCAGCTTACGGACTGGAGGGAGCACAGATACGCAGTATTTT
CDR3aa: CASSLRTGGSTDTQYF

v_gene: TRBV20-1
d_gene: .
j_gene: TRBJ2-4
abundance: many
CDR3nt: TGCAGTGCTAGACCCCAAACCTGGGGGGTAATCGGGGACATTCAGTACTTC
CDR3aa: CSARPQTWGVIGDIQYF

v_gene: TRBV27
d_gene: .
j_gene: TRBJ2-5
abundance: .
CDR3nt: TGTGCCAGCATGGGACGGGGGTCACAAGAGACCCAGTACTTC
CDR3aa: CASMGRGSQETQYF

v_gene: TRBV18
d_gene: TRBD1
j_gene: TRBJ1-2
abundance: .
CDR3nt: TGTGCCAGCTCACCGCTCAAGACAGGGCTCACCTTC
CDR3aa: CASSPLKTGLTF

v_gene: TRBV11-2
d_gene: TRBD2
j_gene: TRBJ2-3
abundance: .
CDR3nt: TGTGCCAGCAGCTTAGATCCTCATGGCAGTAGCGGGAGGGCCGTGGATACGCAGTATTTT
CDR3aa: CASSLDPHGSSGRAVDTQYF

v_gene: TRBV30
d_gene: .
j_gene: TRBJ1-4
abundance: few
CDR3nt: TGTGCCTGGAGTATAAAGTTTAATGAAAAACTGTTTTTT
CDR3aa: CAWSIKFNEKLFF

v_gene: TRBV7-8
d_gene: TRBD1
j_gene: TRBJ2-2
abundance: few
CDR3nt: TGTGCCAGCAGCTCAGGGGGACAGGGCTACACCGGGGAGCTGTTTTTT
CDR3aa: CASSSGGQGYTGELFF

v_gene: TRBV28
d_gene: TRBD2
j_gene: TRBJ2-5
abundance: many
CDR3nt: TGTGCCAGCAGTTTCCTCCTTGGGACTAGCGGGGGCAGCGAGACCCAGTACTTC
CDR3aa: CASSFLLGTSGGSETQYF

v_gene: TRBV12-3/TRBV12-4
d_gene: TRBD1
j_gene: TRBJ2-1
abundance: many
CDR3nt: TGTGCCATCAACCAAATACAGGGGGCCAATGAGCAGTTCTTC
CDR3aa: CAINQIQGANEQFF

v_gene: TRBV12-3/TRBV12-4
d_gene: .
j_gene: TRBJ1-2
abundance: few
CDR3nt: TGTGCCAGCAGTTTCGGCCGGATTCCCCCCTACACCTTC
CDR3aa: CASSFGRIPPYTF

v_gene: TRBV7-8
d_gene: .
j_gene: TRBJ2-7
abundance: .
CDR3nt: TGTGCCAGCACCCATCATACCCCTTACGAGCAGTACTTC
CDR3aa: CASTHHTPYEQYF

v_gene: TRBV7-4
d_gene: .
j_gene: TRBJ1-5
abundance: few
CDR3nt: TGTGCCAGCAGCTCCGACCCGGGGGCTCAGCCCCAGCATTTT
CDR3aa: CASSSDPGAQPQHF

v_gene: TRBV7-2
d_gene: TRBD2
j_gene: TRBJ2-3
abundance: many
CDR3nt: TGTGCCAGCAGCTTAGCCGGGACTAGCGGGAGGACAGATACGCAGTATTTT
CDR3aa: CASSLAGTSGRTDTQYF

v_gene: TRBV7-9
d_gene: .
j_gene: TRBJ2-6
abundance: many
CDR3nt: TGTGCCAGCAGCTCAGGTGGACCCAGCTCTGGGGCCAACGTCCTGACTTTC
CDR3aa: CASSSGGPSSGANVLTF

v_gene: TRBV7-2
d_gene: TRBD1
j_gene: TRBJ2-2
abundance: few
CDR3nt: TGTGCCACCCGACAGGGGCTGAACACCGGGGAGCTGTTTTTT
CDR3aa: CATRQGLNTGELFF

v_gene: TRBV7-3
d_gene: .
j_gene: TRBJ2-1
abundance: .
CDR3nt: TGTGCCAGCAGCTTAATAGGACTGGGGGACAATGAGCAGTTCTTC
CDR3aa: CASSLIGLGDNEQFF

v_gene: TRBV5-1
d_gene: .
j_gene: TRBJ2-2
abundance: .
CDR3nt: TGCGCCAGCAGCTTGGGCCCCTATGGCGGGGAGCTGTTTTTT
CDR3aa: CASSLGPYGGELFF

v_gene: TRBV9
d_gene: .
j_gene: TRBJ1-1
abundance: few
CDR3nt: TGTGCCAGCAGCGCCGGACTTATGAACACTGAAGCTTTCTTT
CDR3aa: CASSAGLMNTEAFF

v_gene: TRBV5-1
d_gene: .
j_gene: TRBJ1-5
abundance: .
CDR3nt: TGCGCCAGCAGCTTGTTCGGGGGTCAGCCCCAGCATTTT
CDR3aa: CASSLFGGQPQHF

v_gene: TRBV7-2
d_gene: .
j_gene: TRBJ2-5
abundance: many
CDR3nt: TGTGCCAGCAGCTTAGCAACTAGTTCGGGGACCCAGTACTTC
CDR3aa: CASSLATSSGTQYF

v_gene: TRBV7-2
d_gene: .
j_gene: TRBJ2-1
abundance: many
CDR3nt: TGTGCCAGCAGCTTAGTAAGCTTCGGGCTGTACAATGAGCAGTTCTTC
CDR3aa: CASSLVSFGLYNEQFF

v_gene: TRBV20-1
d_gene: TRBD2
j_gene: TRBJ2-4
abundance: many
CDR3nt: TGCAGTGCTATTAGAGCGGGAGAAAACATTCAGTACTTC
CDR3aa: CSAIRAGENIQYF

v_gene: TRBV5-1
d_gene: .
j_gene: TRBJ1-1
abundance: many
CDR3nt: TGCGCCAGCAGCTTGTTTGGGACTGAAGCTTTCTTT
CDR3aa: CASSLFGTEAFF

v_gene: TRBV18
d_gene: .
j_gene: TRBJ1-3
abundance: .
CDR3nt: TGTGCCAGCTCACCCTCGGGCGACGCTGGAAACACCATATATTTT
CDR3aa: CASSPSGDAGNTIYF

v_gene: TRBV4-1
d_gene: .
j_gene: TRBJ2-5
abundance: .
CDR3nt: TGCGCCAGCAACAATCCTGGTGCGGGACAAGAGACCCAGTACTTC
CDR3aa: CASNNPGAGQETQYF

v_gene: TRBV7-3
d_gene: TRBD2
j_gene: TRBJ2-1
abundance: many
CDR3nt: TGCGCCAGCAGCCTAACTAGCGGGAGTTTGAATGAGCAGTTCTTC
CDR3aa: CASSLTSGSLNEQFF

v_gene: TRBV7-9
d_gene: .
j_gene: TRBJ2-1
abundance: many
CDR3nt: TGTGCCAGCAGCCGGACAGACTACAATGAGCAGTTCTTC
CDR3aa: CASSRTDYNEQFF

v_gene: TRBV4-2
d_gene: .
j_gene: TRBJ2-5
abundance: many
CDR3nt: TGTGCCAGCAGCCAAGAGGAAGAGACCCAGTACTTC
CDR3aa: CASSQEEETQYF

v_gene: TRBV6-4
d_gene: TRBD2
j_gene: TRBJ2-3
abundance: many
CDR3nt: TGTGCCAGCAGTGGAACTAGCGGGAGTGGAGATACGCAGTATTTT
CDR3aa: CASSGTSGSGDTQYF

v_gene: TRBV12-3/TRBV12-4
d_gene: TRBD2
j_gene: TRBJ2-1
abundance: .
CDR3nt: TGTGCCAGCAGTTCCCACTATGAGGTCCTAGCGGGAAATGAGCAGTTCTTC
CDR3aa: CASSSHYEVLAGNEQFF

v_gene: TRBV7-9
d_gene: .
j_gene: TRBJ1-1
abundance: .
CDR3nt: TGTGCCAGCAGCTTAGCGTTTAACACTGAAGCTTTCTTT
CDR3aa: CASSLAFNTEAFF

v_gene: TRBV6-1
d_gene: TRBD1
j_gene: TRBJ1-5
abundance: few
CDR3nt: TGTGCCAGCAGAGCCGACAGGGAAGAGGCCTCCGGGCATTTT
CDR3aa: CASRADREEASGHF

v_gene: TRBV28
d_gene: .
j_gene: TRBJ2-5
abundance: .
CDR3nt: TGTGCCAGCAGGCCCTATTTTGTAGGACTGCCGGCCTATGAGACCCAGTACTTC
CDR3aa: CASRPYFVGLPAYETQYF

v_gene: TRBV21-1
d_gene: .
j_gene: TRBJ2-7
abundance: few
CDR3nt: TGTGCCAGCAGCCCAGGACCGGACAGGGGATCCTACGAGCAGTACTTC
CDR3aa: CASSPGPDRGSYEQYF

v_gene: TRBV12-3/TRBV12-4
d_gene: .
j_gene: TRBJ2-1
abundance: .
CDR3nt: TGTGCCAGCATCACAGGGGCGGGGAAGGTGAGGGATGAGCAGTTCTTC
CDR3aa: CASITGAGKVRDEQFF

v_gene: TRBV11-2
d_gene: .
j_gene: TRBJ1-4
abundance: .
CDR3nt: TGTGCCAGCAAATTCAGGTTTACGGCTAATGAAAAACTGTTTTTT
CDR3aa: CASKFRFTANEKLFF

v_gene: TRBV10-3
d_gene: TRBD2
j_gene: TRBJ2-1
abundance: many
CDR3nt: TGTGCCATCACCCCTTCAGGGACTAGCGGGAGTCATGAGCAGTTCTTC
CDR3aa: CAITPSGTSGSHEQFF

v_gene: TRBV29-1
d_gene: TRBD2
j_gene: TRBJ2-7
abundance: many
CDR3nt: TGCAGCGCCGTGACTAGCGGGAATGAAAACTACGAGCAGTACTTC
CDR3aa: CSAVTSGNENYEQYF

v_gene: TRBV3-1
d_gene: TRBD2
j_gene: TRBJ2-3
abundance: .
CDR3nt: TGTGCCTGCAGTCCCGCCCGCTTGGGCAGCGGGAGAGGAAATACGCAGTATTTT
CDR3aa: CACSPARLGSGRGNTQYF

v_gene: TRBV5-1
d_gene: TRBD1
j_gene: TRBJ2-5
abundance: few
CDR3nt: TGCGCCAGCAGCTCTGACAGGGCTGCTCAGGGGACCCAGTACTTC
CDR3aa: CASSSDRAAQGTQYF

v_gene: TRBV2
d_gene: .
j_gene: TRBJ2-1
abundance: .
CDR3nt: TGTGCCAGCAGGTGGGCGGGCTCCTACAATGAGCAGTTCTTC
CDR3aa: CASRWAGSYNEQFF

v_gene: TRBV20-1
d_gene: .
j_gene: TRBJ2-5
abundance: many
CDR3nt: TGCAGTGCTAGCGTGGTGGAGACCCAGTACTTC
CDR3aa: CSASVVETQYF